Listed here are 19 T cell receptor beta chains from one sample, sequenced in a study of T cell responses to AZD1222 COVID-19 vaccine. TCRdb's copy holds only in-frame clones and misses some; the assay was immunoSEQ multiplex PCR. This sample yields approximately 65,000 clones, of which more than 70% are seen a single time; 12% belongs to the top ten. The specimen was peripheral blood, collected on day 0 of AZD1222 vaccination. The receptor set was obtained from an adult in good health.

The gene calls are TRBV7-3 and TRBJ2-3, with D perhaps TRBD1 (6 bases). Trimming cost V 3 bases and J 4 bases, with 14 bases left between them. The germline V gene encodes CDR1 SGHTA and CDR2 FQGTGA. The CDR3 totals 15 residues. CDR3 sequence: CASSLGTGWADTQYF. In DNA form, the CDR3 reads TGTGCCAGCAGCTTGGGAACAGGGTGGGCAGATACGCAGTATTTT. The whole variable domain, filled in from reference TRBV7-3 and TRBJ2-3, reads GAGVSQTPSNKVTEKGKYVELRCDPISGHTALYWYRQSLGQGPEFLIYFQGTGAADDSGLPNDRFFAVRPEGSVSTLKIQRTERGDSAVYLCASSLGTGWADTQYFGPGTRLTVL.

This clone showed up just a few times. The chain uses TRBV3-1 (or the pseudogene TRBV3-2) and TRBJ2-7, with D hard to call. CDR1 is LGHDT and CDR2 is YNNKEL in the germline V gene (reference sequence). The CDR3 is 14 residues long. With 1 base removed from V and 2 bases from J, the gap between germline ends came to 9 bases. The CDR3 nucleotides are TGTGCCAGCAGCCAAGGCCCAGTCCCCTACGAGCAGTACTTC. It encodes CASSQGPVPYEQYF.

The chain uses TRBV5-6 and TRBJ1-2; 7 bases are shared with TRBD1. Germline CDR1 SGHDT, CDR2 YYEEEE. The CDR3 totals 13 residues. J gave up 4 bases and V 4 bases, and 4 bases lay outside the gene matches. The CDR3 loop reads CASSLEGAYGYTF. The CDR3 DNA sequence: TGTGCCAGCAGCCTTGAGGGGGCCTATGGCTACACCTTC. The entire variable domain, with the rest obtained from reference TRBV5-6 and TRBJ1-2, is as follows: DAGVTQSPTHLIKTRGQQVTLRCSPKSGHDTVSWYQQALGQGPQFIFQYYEEEERQRGNFPDRFSGHQFPNYSSELNVNALLLGDSALYLCASSLEGAYGYTFGSGTRLTVV.

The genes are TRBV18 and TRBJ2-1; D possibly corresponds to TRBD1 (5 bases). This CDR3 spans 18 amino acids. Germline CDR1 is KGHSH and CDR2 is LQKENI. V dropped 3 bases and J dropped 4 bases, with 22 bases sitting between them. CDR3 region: CASSPTSIVQGPYNEQFF. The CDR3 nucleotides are TGTGCCAGCTCACCCACCTCAATCGTTCAGGGCCCGTACAATGAGCAGTTCTTC.

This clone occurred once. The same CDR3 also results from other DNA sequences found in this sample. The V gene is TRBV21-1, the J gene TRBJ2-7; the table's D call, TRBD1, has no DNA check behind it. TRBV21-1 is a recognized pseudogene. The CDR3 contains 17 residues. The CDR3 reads CASSFRKDRTGDYEQYF. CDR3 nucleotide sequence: TGTGCCAGCAGCTTCCGGAAAGACAGAACAGGTGACTACGAGCAGTACTTC.

The CDR3 protein is CASTPKARQPQHF. The CDR3 DNA reads as TGTGCCAGTACCCCGAAGGCCCGGCAGCCCCAGCATTTT. The chain carries TRBV19 and TRBJ1-5; D is undetermined. The germline CDR1 and CDR2 sequences are LNHDA and SQIVND (reference sequence). Trimming cost V 7 bases and J 7 bases, with 14 bases left between them. The CDR3 runs 13 residues.

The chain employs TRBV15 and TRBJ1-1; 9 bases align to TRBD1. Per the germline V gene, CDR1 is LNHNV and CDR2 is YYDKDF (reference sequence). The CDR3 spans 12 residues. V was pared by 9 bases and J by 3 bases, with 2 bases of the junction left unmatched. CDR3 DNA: TGTGCCACGAGACAGGGGGACACTGAAGCTTTCTTT. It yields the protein CATRQGDTEAFF.

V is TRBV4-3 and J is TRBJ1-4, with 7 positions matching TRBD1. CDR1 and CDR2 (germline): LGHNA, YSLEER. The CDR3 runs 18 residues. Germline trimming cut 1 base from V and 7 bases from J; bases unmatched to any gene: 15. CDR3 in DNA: TGCGCCAGCAGCCAAGCGGAAGGGGGCAGCGCCTTTGGTGAAAAACTGTTTTTT. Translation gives CASSQAEGGSAFGEKLFF.

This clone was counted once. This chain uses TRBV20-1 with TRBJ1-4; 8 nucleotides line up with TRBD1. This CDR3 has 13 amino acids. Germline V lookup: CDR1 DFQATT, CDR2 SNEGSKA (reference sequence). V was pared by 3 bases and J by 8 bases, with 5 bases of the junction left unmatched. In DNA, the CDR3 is TGCAGTGCTAGTGACAGGGGTGGGGAAAAACTGTTTTTT. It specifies CSASDRGGEKLFF.

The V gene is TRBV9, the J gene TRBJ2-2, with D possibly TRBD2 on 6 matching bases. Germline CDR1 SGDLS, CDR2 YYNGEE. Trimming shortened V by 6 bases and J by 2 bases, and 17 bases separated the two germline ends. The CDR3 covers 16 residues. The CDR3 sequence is CASTQGASVNTGELFF. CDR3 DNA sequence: TGTGCCAGCACCCAAGGTGCTAGCGTAAACACCGGGGAGCTGTTTTTT.

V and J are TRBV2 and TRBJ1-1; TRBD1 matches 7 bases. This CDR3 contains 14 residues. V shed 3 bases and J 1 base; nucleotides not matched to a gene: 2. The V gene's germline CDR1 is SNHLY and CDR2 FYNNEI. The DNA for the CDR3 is TGTGCCAGCAGTGACCCAGGGGGGAACACTGAAGCTTTCTTT. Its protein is CASSDPGGNTEAFF.

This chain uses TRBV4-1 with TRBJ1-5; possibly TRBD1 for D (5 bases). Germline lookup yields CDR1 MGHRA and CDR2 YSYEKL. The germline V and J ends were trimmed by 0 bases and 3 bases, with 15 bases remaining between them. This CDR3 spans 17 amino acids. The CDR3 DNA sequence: TGCGCCAGCAGCCAAGAATCGTACAGGAGCTTCAATCAGCCCCAGCATTTT. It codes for CASSQESYRSFNQPQHF.

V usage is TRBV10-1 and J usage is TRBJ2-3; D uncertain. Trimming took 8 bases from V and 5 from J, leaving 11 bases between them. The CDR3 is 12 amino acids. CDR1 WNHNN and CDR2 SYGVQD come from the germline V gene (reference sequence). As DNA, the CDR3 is TGCGCCAGCGCCCGAAACGGAGATACGCAGTATTTT. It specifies CASARNGDTQYF.

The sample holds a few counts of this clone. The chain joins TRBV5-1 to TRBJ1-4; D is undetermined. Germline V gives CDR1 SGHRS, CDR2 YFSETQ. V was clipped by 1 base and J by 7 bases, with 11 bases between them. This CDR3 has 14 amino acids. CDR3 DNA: TGCGCCAGCAGCTTGACGGGGAATAGTGAAAAACTGTTTTTT. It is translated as CASSLTGNSEKLFF.

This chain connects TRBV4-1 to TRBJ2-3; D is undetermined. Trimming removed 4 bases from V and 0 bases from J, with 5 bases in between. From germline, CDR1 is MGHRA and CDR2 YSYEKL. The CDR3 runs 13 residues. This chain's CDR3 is CASSLQSTDTQYF. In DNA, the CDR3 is TGCGCCAGCAGCCTTCAAAGCACAGATACGCAGTATTTT.

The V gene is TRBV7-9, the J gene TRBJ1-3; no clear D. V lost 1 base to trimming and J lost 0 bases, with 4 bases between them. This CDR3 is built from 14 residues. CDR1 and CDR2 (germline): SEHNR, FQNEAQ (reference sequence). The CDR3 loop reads CASSLDISGNTIYF. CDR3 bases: TGTGCCAGCAGCTTAGACATCTCTGGAAACACCATATATTTT.

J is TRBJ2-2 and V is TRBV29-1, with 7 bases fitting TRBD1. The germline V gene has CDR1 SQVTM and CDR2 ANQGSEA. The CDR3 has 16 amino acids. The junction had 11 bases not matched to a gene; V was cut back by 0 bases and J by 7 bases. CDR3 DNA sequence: TGCAGCGTTGAAGAATTCACCCGGGACAGAGGCGGGGAGCTGTTTTTT. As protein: CSVEEFTRDRGGELFF.

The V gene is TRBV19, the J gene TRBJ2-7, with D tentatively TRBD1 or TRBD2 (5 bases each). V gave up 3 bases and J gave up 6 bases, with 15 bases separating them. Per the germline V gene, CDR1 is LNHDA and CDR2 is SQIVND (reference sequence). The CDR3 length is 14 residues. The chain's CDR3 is CASSIGGRAGEQYF. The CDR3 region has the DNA TGTGCCAGTAGTATCGGAGGCAGGGCGGGCGAGCAGTACTTC.

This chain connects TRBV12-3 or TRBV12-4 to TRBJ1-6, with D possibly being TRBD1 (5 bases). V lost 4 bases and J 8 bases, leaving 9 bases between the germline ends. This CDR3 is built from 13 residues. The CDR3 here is CASSSTRDSPLHF. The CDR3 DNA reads TGTGCCAGCAGTTCAACCAGGGATTCACCCCTCCACTTT.